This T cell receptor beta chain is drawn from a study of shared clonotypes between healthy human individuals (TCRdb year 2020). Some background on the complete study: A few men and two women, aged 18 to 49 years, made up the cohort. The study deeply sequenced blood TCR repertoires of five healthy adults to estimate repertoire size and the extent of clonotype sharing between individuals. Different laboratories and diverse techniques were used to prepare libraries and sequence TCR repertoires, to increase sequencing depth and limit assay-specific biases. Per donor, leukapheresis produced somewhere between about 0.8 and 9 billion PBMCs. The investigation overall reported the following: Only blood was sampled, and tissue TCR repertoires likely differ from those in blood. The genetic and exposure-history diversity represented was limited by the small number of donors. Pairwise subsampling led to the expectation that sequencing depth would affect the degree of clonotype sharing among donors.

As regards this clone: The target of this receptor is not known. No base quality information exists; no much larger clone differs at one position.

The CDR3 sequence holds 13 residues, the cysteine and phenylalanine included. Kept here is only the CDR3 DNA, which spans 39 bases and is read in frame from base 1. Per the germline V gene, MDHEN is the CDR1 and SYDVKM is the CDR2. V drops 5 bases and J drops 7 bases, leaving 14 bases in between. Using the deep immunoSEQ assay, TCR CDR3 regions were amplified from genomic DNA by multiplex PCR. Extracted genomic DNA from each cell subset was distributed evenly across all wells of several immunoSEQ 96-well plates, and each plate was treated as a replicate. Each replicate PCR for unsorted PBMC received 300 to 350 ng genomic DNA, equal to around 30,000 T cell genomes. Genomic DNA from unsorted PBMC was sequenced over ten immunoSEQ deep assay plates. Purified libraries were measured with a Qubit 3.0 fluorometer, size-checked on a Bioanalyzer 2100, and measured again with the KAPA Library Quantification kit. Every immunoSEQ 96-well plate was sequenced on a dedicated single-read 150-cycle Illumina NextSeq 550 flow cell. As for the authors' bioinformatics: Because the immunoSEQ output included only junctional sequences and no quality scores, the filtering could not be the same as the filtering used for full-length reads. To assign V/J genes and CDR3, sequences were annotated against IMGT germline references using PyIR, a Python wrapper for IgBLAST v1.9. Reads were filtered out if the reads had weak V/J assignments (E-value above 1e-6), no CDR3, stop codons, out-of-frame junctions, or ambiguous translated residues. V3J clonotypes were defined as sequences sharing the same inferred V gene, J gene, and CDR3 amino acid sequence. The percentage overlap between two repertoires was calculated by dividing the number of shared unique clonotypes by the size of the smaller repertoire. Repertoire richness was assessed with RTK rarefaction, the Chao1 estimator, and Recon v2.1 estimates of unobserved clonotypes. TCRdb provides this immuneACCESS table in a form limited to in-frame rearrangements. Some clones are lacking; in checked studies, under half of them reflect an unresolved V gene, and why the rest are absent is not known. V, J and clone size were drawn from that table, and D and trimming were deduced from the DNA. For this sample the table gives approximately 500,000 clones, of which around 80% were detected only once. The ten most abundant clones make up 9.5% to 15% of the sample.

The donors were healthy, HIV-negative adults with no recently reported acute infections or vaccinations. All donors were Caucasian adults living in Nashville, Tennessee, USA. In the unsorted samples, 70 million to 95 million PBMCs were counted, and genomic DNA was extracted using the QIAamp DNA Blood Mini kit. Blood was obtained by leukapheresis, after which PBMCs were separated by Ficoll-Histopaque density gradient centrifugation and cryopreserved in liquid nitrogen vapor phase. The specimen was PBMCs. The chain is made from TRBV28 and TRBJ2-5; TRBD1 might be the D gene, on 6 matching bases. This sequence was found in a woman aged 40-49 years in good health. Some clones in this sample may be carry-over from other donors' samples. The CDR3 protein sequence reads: CASSTPDRGTQYF. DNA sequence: TGTGCCAGCAGTACCCCGGACAGAGGGACCCAGTACTTC.